The 6 T cell receptor beta chains below were found in one sample sequenced in a study of blood T cell repertoires in COVID-19. Measured with immunoSEQ multiplex PCR; TCRdb has only the in-frame clones, and not every one. The data contain about 250,000 clones, 70% to 85% of them seen just once; the ten biggest clones take up over 7.5%. Sequences were obtained from peripheral blood. Source of these receptors: an elderly man with acute or convalescent COVID-19.

This clone was seen a handful of times. In nucleotides, the CDR3 is TGCAGCGTTGATGGGACAGGAGGGATCGGCTACGAGCAGTACTTC. As protein: CSVDGTGGIGYEQYF. The chain links TRBV29-1 to TRBJ2-7; TRBD1 matches 8 bases. The length of the CDR3 is 15 residues. Germline CDR1 is SQVTM and CDR2 is ANQGSEA. V shed 3 bases, J shed 3 bases, and the junction held 10 bases outside the gene matches.

The chain employs TRBV19 and TRBJ1-2, with 7 positions matching TRBD1. Germline lookup yields CDR1 LNHDA and CDR2 SQIVND (reference sequence). CDR3 length equals 16 residues. V trimming: 7 bases; J trimming: 4 bases; junction bases outside the gene matches: 15. The CDR3 nucleotides read TGTGCCAGTACCACTATAAGACAGGGTAGGACCTATGGCTACACCTTC. This encodes CASTTIRQGRTYGYTF.

The CDR3 region is CASSHPAGLPYNEQFF. CDR3 coding DNA: TGTGCCAGCAGCCACCCGGCGGGACTCCCATACAATGAGCAGTTCTTC. The chain joins TRBV14 to TRBJ2-1; the D gene is possibly TRBD2 (6 bases). The CDR3 totals 16 residues. V lost 3 bases and J 4 bases, leaving 16 bases between the germline ends. Germline CDR1 reads SGHDN; CDR2 reads FVKESK.

The rearrangement uses TRBV27 and TRBJ1-1, with D unclear. The V end lost 9 bases, the J end lost 0 bases, and 8 bases lay between the germline ends. Looked up from germline, CDR1 is MNHEY and CDR2 is SMNVEV (reference sequence). The CDR3 is 12 residues long. In DNA, the CDR3 is TGTGCCAGTGGGCCGTTGAACACTGAAGCTTTCTTT. Encoded protein: CASGPLNTEAFF.

The table lists this clone with a few counts. The chain combines TRBV27 with TRBJ2-7, with TRBD2 as a possible D gene (5 bases). Germline lookup yields CDR1 MNHEY and CDR2 SMNVEV (reference sequence). V was trimmed by 6 bases and J by 6 bases, leaving 15 bases between them. This CDR3 has 13 residues. The CDR3 region is CASRGSGAVEQYF. In DNA, the CDR3 is TGTGCCAGCAGAGGGTCAGGAGCGGTCGAGCAGTACTTC.

V and J are TRBV7-9 and TRBJ2-5; 11 nucleotides match TRBD1. Germline CDR1 is SEHNR and CDR2 is FQNEAQ (reference sequence). CDR3 length: 17 amino acids. After removal of 5 bases from V and 4 bases from J, the junction contained 12 bases not matched to a gene. CDR3 region: CASSPAGQGVWRETQYF. The CDR3 DNA reads as TGTGCCAGCAGCCCGGCGGGACAGGGGGTTTGGCGAGAGACCCAGTACTTC. Supplemented by reference TRBV7-9 and TRBJ2-5, the full variable domain reads DTGVSQNPRHKITKRGQNVTFRCDPISEHNRLYWYRQTLGQGPEFLTYFQNEAQLEKSRLLSDRFSAERPKGSFSTLEIQRTEQGDSAMYLCASSPAGQGVWRETQYFGPGTRLLVL.